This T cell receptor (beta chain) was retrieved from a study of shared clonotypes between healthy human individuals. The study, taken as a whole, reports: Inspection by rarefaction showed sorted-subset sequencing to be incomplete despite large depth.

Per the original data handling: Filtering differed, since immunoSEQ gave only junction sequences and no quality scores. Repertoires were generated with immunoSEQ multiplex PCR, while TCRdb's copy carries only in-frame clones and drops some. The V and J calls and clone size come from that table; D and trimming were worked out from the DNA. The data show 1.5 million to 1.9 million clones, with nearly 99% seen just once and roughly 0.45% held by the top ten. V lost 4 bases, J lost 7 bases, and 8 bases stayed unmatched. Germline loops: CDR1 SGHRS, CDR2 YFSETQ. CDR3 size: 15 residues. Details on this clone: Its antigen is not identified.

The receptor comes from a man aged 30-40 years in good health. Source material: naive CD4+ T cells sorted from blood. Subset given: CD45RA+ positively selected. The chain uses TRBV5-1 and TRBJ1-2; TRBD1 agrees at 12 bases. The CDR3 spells CASSKGTGGSGGYTF. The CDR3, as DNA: TGCGCCAGCAGCAAAGGGACAGGGGGCAGCGGTGGCTACACCTTC.